This T cell receptor beta chain was recorded in a study of T cell changes during pregnancy in multiple sclerosis. Points on this clone: One end of the junction fails to match germline, which may point to a read error.

Here immunoSEQ multiplex PCR was the method, and the copy in TCRdb shows in-frame clones only, minus some. This sample yields approximately 66,000 clones, of which 85% to 95% are seen a single time; less than 2% belongs to the top ten. Looked up from germline, CDR1 is MDHEN and CDR2 is SYDVKM. This CDR3 region has 12 residues. This chain joins TRBV28 and TRBJ2-7; weak D call: TRBD1 (6 bases). The receptor comes from a female donor in good health, enrolled as a control in a pregnancy study. Here the sequenced sample was peripheral blood, taken in the third trimester of pregnancy. CDR3 region: CATDGGSYEQYF. CDR3 bases: TGCGCCACCGATGGGGGCAGTTACGAGCAGTACTTC.